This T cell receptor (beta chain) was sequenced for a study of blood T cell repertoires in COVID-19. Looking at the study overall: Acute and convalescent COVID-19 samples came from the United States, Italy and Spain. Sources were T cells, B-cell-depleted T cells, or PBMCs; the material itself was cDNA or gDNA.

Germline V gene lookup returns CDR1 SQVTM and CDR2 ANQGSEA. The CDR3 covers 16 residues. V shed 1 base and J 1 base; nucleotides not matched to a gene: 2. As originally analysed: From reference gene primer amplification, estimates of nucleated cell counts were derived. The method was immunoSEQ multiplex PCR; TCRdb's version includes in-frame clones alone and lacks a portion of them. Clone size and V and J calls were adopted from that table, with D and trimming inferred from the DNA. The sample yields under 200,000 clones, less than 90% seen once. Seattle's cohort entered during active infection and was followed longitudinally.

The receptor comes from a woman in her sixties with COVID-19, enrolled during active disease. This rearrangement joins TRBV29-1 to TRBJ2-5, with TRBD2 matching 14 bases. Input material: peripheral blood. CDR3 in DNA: TGCAGCGTTGAAGGACTAGCGGGAGGGTCCCAAGAGACCCAGTACTTC. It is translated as CSVEGLAGGSQETQYF.